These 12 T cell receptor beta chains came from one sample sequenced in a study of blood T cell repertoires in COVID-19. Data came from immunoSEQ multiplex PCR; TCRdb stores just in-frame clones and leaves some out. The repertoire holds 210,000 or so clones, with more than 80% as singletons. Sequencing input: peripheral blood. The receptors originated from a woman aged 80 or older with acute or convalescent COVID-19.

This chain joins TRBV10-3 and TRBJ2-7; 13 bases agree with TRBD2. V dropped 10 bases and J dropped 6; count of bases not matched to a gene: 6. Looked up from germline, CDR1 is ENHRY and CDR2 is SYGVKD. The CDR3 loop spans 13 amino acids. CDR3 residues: CASGTSGNGEQYF. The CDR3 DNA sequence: TGTGCCAGCGGGACTAGCGGGAATGGCGAGCAGTACTTC.

DNA for the CDR3: TGTGCCTTACAACAGGGCCCTGTGCAAGAGACCCAGTACTTC. This encodes CALQQGPVQETQYF. The rearrangement links TRBV30 to TRBJ2-5; D perhaps matches TRBD1 (6 bases). V was clipped by 7 bases and J by 2 bases, with 17 bases between them. Germline assignment: CDR1 GTSNPN and CDR2 SVGIG (reference sequence). The CDR3 consists of 14 residues.

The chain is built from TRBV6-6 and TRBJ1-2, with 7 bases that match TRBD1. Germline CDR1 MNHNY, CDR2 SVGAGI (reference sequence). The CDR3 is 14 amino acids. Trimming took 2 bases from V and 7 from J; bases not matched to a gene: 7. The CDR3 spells CASSYHDRVAGYTF. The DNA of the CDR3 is TGTGCCAGCAGTTACCACGACAGGGTGGCTGGCTACACCTTC.

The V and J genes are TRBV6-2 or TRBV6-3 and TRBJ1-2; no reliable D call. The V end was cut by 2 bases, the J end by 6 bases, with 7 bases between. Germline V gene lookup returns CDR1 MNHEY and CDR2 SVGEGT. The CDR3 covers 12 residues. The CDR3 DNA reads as TGTGCCAGCAGTTACCCCGGTCATGGCTACACCTTC. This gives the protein CASSYPGHGYTF.

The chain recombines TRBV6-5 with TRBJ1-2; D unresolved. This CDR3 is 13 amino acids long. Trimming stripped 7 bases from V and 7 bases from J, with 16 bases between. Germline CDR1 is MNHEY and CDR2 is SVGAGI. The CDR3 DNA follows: TGTGCCAGCAATCGTGAGGATTTGGGTGGCTACACCTTC. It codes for CASNREDLGGYTF.

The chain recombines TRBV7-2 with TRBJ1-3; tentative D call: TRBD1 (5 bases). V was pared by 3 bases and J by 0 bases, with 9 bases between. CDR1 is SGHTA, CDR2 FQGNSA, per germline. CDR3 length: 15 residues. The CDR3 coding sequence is TGTGCCAGCAGCTTTGGGGGAGGCTCTGGAAACACCATATATTTT. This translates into CASSFGGGSGNTIYF.

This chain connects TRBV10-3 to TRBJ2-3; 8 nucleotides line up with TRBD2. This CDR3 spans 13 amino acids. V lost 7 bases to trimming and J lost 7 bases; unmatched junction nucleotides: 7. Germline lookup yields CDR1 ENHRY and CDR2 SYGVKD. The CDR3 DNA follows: TGTGCCATCACCGACGGGGGGGCAAATACGCAGTATTTT. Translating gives CAITDGGANTQYF.

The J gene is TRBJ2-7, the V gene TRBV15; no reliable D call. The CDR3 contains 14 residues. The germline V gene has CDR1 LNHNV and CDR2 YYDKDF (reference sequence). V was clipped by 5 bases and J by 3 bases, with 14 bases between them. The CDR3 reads CATSRSSTGYEQYF. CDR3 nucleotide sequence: TGTGCCACCAGCCGCTCTAGTACGGGCTACGAGCAGTACTTC.

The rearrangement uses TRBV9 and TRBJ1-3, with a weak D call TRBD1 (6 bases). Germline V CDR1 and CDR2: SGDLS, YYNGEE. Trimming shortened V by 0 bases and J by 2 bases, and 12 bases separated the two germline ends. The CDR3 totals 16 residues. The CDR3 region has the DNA TGTGCCAGCAGCGTAGGGGTGGGACAAGCTGGAAACACCATATATTTT. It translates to CASSVGVGQAGNTIYF.

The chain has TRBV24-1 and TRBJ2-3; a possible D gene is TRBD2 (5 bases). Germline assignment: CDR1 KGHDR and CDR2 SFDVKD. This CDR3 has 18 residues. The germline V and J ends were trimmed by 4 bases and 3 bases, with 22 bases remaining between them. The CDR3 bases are TGTGCCACCAGTGACCCCCTTGGCGTTGGAGAGGGAACAGATACGCAGTATTTT. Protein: CATSDPLGVGEGTDTQYF.

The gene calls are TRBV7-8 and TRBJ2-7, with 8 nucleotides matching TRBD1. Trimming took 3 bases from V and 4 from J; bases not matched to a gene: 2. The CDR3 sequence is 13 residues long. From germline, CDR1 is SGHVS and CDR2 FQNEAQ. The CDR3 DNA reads TGTGCCAGCAGCTTGGGACAGGATTACGAGCAGTACTTC. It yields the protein CASSLGQDYEQYF. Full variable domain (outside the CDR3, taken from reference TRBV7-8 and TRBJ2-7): GAGVSQSPRYKVAKRGQDVALRCDPISGHVSLFWYQQALGQGPEFLTYFQNEAQLDKSGLPSDRFFAERPEGSVSTLKIQRTQQEDSAVYLCASSLGQDYEQYFGPGTRLTVT.

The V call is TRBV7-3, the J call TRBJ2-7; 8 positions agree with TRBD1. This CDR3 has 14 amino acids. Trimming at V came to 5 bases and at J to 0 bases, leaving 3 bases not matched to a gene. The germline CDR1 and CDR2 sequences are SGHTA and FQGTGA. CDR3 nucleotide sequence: TGTGCCAGCAGCACAGGACAGGGCTCCTACGAGCAGTACTTC. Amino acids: CASSTGQGSYEQYF.